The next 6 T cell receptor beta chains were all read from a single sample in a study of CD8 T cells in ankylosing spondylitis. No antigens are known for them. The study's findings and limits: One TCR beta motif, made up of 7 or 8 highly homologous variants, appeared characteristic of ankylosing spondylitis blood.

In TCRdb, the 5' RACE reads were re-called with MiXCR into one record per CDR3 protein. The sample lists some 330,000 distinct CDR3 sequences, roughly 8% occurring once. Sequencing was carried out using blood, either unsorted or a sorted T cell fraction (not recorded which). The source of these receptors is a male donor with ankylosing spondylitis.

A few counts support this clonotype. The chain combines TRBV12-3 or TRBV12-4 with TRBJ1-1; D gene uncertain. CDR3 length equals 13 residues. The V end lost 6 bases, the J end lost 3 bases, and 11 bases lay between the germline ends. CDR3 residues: CASSPVHYTEAFF. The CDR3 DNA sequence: TGTGCCAGCAGCCCAGTCCACTACACTGAAGCTTTCTTT.

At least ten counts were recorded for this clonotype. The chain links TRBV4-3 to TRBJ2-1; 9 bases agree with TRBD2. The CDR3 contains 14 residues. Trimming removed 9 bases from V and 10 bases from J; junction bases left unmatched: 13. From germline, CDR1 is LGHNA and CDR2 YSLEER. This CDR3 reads CASKNRRLAEEQFF. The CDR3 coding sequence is TGCGCCAGTAAAAACCGAAGACTAGCGGAAGAGCAGTTCTTC.

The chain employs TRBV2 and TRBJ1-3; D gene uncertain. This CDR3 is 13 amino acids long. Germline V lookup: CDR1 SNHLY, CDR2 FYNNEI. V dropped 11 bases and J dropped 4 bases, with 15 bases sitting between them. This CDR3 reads CALARGVGNTIYF. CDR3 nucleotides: TGTGCCCTAGCCCGGGGAGTCGGAAACACCATATATTTT.

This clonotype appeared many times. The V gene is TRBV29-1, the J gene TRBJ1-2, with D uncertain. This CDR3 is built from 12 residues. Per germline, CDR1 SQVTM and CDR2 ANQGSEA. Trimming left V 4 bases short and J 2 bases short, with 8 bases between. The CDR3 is CSVVHRNYGYTF. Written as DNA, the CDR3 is TGCAGCGTTGTCCACAGAAACTATGGCTACACCTTC.

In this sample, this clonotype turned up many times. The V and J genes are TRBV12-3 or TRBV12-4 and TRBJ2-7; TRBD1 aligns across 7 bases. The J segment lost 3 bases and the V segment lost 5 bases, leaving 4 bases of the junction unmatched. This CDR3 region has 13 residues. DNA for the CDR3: TGTGCCAGCAGTCCCTACAGGGGCTACGAGCAGTACTTC. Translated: CASSPYRGYEQYF.

Here the CDR3 DNA reads TGCAGCGTTGAGGTCTATTCCTACAATGAGCAGTTCTTC. Translated: CSVEVYSYNEQFF. V usage is TRBV29-1 and J usage is TRBJ2-1; D call uncertain. The V end was cut by 3 bases, the J end by 1 base, with 7 bases between. This CDR3 spans 13 amino acids. The germline gives CDR1 SQVTM, CDR2 ANQGSEA.